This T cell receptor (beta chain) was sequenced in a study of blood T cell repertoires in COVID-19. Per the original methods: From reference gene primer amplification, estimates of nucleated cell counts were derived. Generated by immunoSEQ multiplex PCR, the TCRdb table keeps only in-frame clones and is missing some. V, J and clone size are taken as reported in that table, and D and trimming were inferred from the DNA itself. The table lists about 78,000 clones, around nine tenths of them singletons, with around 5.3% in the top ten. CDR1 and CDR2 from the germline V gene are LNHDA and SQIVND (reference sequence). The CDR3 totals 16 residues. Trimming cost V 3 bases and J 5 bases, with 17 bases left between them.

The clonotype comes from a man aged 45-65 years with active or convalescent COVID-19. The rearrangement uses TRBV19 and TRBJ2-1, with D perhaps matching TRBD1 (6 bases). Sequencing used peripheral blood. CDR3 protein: CASSMRTGTRNNEQFF. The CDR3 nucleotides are TGTGCCAGTAGTATGAGAACTGGGACAAGAAACAATGAGCAGTTCTTC. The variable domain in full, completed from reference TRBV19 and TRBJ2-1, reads DGGITQSPKYLFRKEGQNVTLSCEQNLNHDAMYWYRQDPGQGLRLIYYSQIVNDFQKGDIAEGYSVSREKKESFPLTVTSAQKNPTAFYLCASSMRTGTRNNEQFFGPGTRLTVL.